What follows describes a single TCR beta chain. These data are taken from a study of blood T cell repertoires in COVID-19. Study in general: Acute and convalescent COVID-19 samples came from the United States, Italy and Spain. Nucleic acid was either cDNA or gDNA, and it came from T cells, B-cell-depleted T cells, or PBMCs.

Self-reported history from a screening survey and questionnaire set each donor's cohort. Either two negative PCRs, clearance, or symptom resolution qualified Cohort 3 donors as recovered. Profiled with immunoSEQ multiplex PCR; TCRdb holds only in-frame clones, not every one. The sample holds 200,000 to 250,000 clones; roughly 90% are singletons and the top ten take 4.1%. The CDR3 length is 14 residues. Germline V gene data show CDR1 as SGHTA and CDR2 as FQGNSA. Trimming removed 2 bases from V and 6 bases from J, with 11 bases in between. Sequenced input: PBMCs or T cells enriched from blood (not recorded which). The chain carries TRBV7-2 and TRBJ2-1; D may be TRBD2 (6 bases). The origin of this receptor is a woman between 25 and 40 years old who had recovered from COVID-19. The CDR3 region is CASSLNRRGNEQFF. CDR3 DNA: TGTGCCAGCAGCTTAAATAGGAGGGGCAATGAGCAGTTCTTC.